The TCR beta chain under discussion was sequenced for a study of T cell changes during pregnancy in multiple sclerosis. Germline trimming cut 2 bases from V and 5 bases from J; bases unmatched to any gene: 4. From germline, CDR1 is SGHNT and CDR2 YYREEE (reference sequence). There are 14 residues in the CDR3. TCRdb keeps only in-frame clones here, not all; method: immunoSEQ multiplex PCR. Of about 51,000 clones in the sample, roughly 92% were seen once. This sequence was found in a female donor with multiple sclerosis, enrolled in a pregnancy study. This rearrangement joins TRBV5-4 to TRBJ2-3; TRBD2 agrees at 8 bases. This specimen consisted of CD4+ T cells from peripheral blood mononuclear cells, obtained in the second trimester of pregnancy. The CDR3 coding sequence is TGTGCCAGCAGCTTTACTAGCGGCATAGATACGCAGTATTTT. This codes for CASSFTSGIDTQYF.